These 25 T cell receptor beta chains came from one sample sequenced in a study of blood T cell repertoires in COVID-19. Generated by immunoSEQ multiplex PCR, the TCRdb table keeps only in-frame clones and is missing some. The sample includes 280,000 or so clones, roughly 88% of them seen just once. The sequenced material came from PBMCs or T cells enriched from blood (not recorded which). Every receptor here comes from a man aged 25 to 40 who had recovered from COVID-19.

The chain joins TRBV12-3 or TRBV12-4 to TRBJ1-4, with D possibly TRBD1 on 6 matching bases. V gave up 6 bases and J gave up 5 bases, with 7 bases separating them. The CDR3 spans 12 residues. CDR3 coding DNA: TGTGCCAGCAGACAGGGAAATGAAAAACTGTTTTTT. This codes for CASRQGNEKLFF.

The V gene is TRBV29-1, the J gene TRBJ2-5; D gene uncertain. The CDR3 totals 12 residues. Trimming pared 3 bases from V and 5 bases from J, leaving 10 bases between. From germline, CDR1 is SQVTM and CDR2 ANQGSEA. CDR3 DNA sequence: TGCAGCGTTGAGGGCCAAGACGAGACCCAGTACTTC. Translating it yields CSVEGQDETQYF.

This chain uses TRBV7-9 with TRBJ1-1; D remains ambiguous. Trimming removed 1 base from V and 2 bases from J, with 8 bases in between. The CDR3 runs 14 residues. Germline loops: CDR1 SEHNR, CDR2 FQNEAQ (reference sequence). The CDR3 nucleotides read TGTGCCAGCAGCTTAGTTGAGGCAAACACTGAAGCTTTCTTT. Its translation: CASSLVEANTEAFF. The full variable domain, its missing parts supplied by reference TRBV7-9 and TRBJ1-1, is DTGVSQNPRHKITKRGQNVTFRCDPISEHNRLYWYRQTLGQGPEFLTYFQNEAQLEKSRLLSDRFSAERPKGSFSTLEIQRTEQGDSAMYLCASSLVEANTEAFFGQGTRLTVV.

This sequence joins TRBV7-2 and TRBJ1-2; 8 nucleotides match TRBD1. The junction had 7 bases not matched to a gene; V was cut back by 5 bases and J by 14 bases. Germline V gives CDR1 SGHTA, CDR2 FQGNSA. There are 11 residues in the CDR3. The CDR3 protein is CASSPWTGLTF. The CDR3 coding sequence is TGTGCCAGCAGCCCATGGACAGGGCTTACCTTC.

This chain uses TRBV27 with TRBJ1-4; 7 bases are a match to TRBD1. CDR1 and CDR2 (germline): MNHEY, SMNVEV (reference sequence). The CDR3 extends over 14 amino acids. V lost 6 bases and J lost 7; bases outside the gene matches: 8. CDR3 sequence reads: CASRKQGHGEKLFF. As DNA, the CDR3 is TGTGCCAGCAGGAAACAGGGGCACGGTGAAAAACTGTTTTTT.

V is TRBV11-2 and J is TRBJ2-3; the D gene is possibly TRBD2 (5 bases). Germline loops: CDR1 SGHAT, CDR2 FQNNGV. With 1 base removed from V and 4 bases from J, the gap between germline ends came to 18 bases. This CDR3 has 17 amino acids. The DNA for the CDR3 is TGTGCCAGCAGCTTAGCCCCAGCGGTGGGATTATCAGATACGCAGTATTTT. This sequence encodes CASSLAPAVGLSDTQYF.

The J gene is TRBJ2-5, the V gene TRBV4-2; D is unresolved. The CDR3 totals 15 residues. V was trimmed by 0 bases and J by 2 bases, leaving 10 bases between them. Germline V gives CDR1 LGHNA, CDR2 YNFKEQ. CDR3 sequence reads: CASSQDVGTQETQYF. The CDR3 DNA sequence: TGTGCCAGCAGCCAAGACGTGGGCACGCAAGAGACCCAGTACTTC.

The chain combines TRBV5-8 with TRBJ2-5, with 8 bases aligning to TRBD2. The CDR3 contains 15 residues. Germline CDR1 and CDR2: SGHTS and YDEGEE. V lost 7 bases, J lost 2 bases, and 10 bases stayed unmatched. The CDR3 loop is CASYLAGGPQETQYF. CDR3 nucleotides: TGTGCCAGCTATTTGGCGGGGGGACCTCAAGAGACCCAGTACTTC.

This chain connects TRBV3-1 (or the pseudogene TRBV3-2) to TRBJ1-2; 7 nucleotides line up with TRBD1. The CDR3 totals 15 residues. Germline CDR1 is LGHDT and CDR2 is YNNKEL (reference sequence). Trimming cost V 0 bases and J 4 bases; bases outside gene matches: 5. CDR3 sequence (DNA): TGTGCCAGCAGCCAAGAAGTGTGGGACAGCTATGGCTACACCTTC. It codes for CASSQEVWDSYGYTF.

V usage is TRBV12-5 and J usage is TRBJ1-1; D not resolved. The V and J ends lost 8 bases and 7 bases respectively, with 14 bases between them. Germline V gene sequence: CDR1 LGHNT, CDR2 FRNRAP. The CDR3 loop spans 12 amino acids. The CDR3 coding sequence is TGTGCTAGTTCCGTGGCCGGGAATGAAGCTTTCTTT. Its protein product is CASSVAGNEAFF.

This chain links TRBV2 with TRBJ2-3; 14 bases align to TRBD2. J was trimmed by 4 bases and V by 4 bases; bases with no gene match: 10. Germline CDR1 and CDR2: SNHLY and FYNNEI. This CDR3 region has 18 residues. The CDR3 bases are TGTGCCAGCAGTGCCGGGACTAGCGGGGGCGCCAGGCCAGATACGCAGTATTTT. This translates into CASSAGTSGGARPDTQYF. Variable domain in full (rest from reference TRBV2 and TRBJ2-3): EPEVTQTPSHQVTQMGQEVILRCVPISNHLYFYWYRQILGQKVEFLVSFYNNEISEKSEIFDDQFSVERPDGSNFTLKIRSTKLEDSAMYFCASSAGTSGGARPDTQYFGPGTRLTVL.

The rearrangement joins TRBV5-4 to TRBJ1-1; D not resolved. From germline, CDR1 is SGHNT and CDR2 YYREEE (reference sequence). Trimming pared 4 bases from V and 11 bases from J, leaving 18 bases between. CDR3 length: 13 amino acids. CDR3 nucleotide sequence: TGTGCCAGCAGCCAACCCACCTCGGGGATGGCTTTCTTT. Amino acid sequence: CASSQPTSGMAFF.

This rearrangement joins TRBV5-4 to TRBJ1-2; 12 bases fit TRBD1. V shed 4 bases and J 2 bases; nucleotides not matched to a gene: 0. The germline gives CDR1 SGHNT, CDR2 YYREEE (reference sequence). This CDR3 is 14 amino acids long. The CDR3 sequence: CASSGTGGNYGYTF. CDR3 DNA: TGTGCCAGCAGCGGGACAGGGGGCAACTATGGCTACACCTTC.

V usage is TRBV6-5 and J usage is TRBJ2-1; no reliable D call. Germline assignment: CDR1 MNHEY and CDR2 SVGAGI. The CDR3 consists of 11 residues. The V gene lost 0 bases and the J gene lost 10 bases, with 4 bases spanning the gap. CDR3 protein: CASSYSREQFF. The DNA of the CDR3 is TGTGCCAGCAGTTACTCGAGGGAGCAGTTCTTC.

The rearrangement uses TRBV6-5 and TRBJ2-7; D is ambiguous. Per germline, CDR1 MNHEY and CDR2 SVGAGI. V lost 0 bases and J lost 2, with 8 bases in between. This CDR3 has 14 amino acids. The DNA for the CDR3 is TGTGCCAGCAGTTACTCTACAGTGACCTACGAGCAGTACTTC. It specifies CASSYSTVTYEQYF.

A single count supports this clone. The rearrangement links TRBV5-1 to TRBJ2-1; possibly TRBD1 for D (6 bases). Germline assignment: CDR1 SGHRS and CDR2 YFSETQ. The ends were cut back, 2 bases at V and 0 bases at J, with 9 bases in the middle. The CDR3 covers 15 residues. CDR3 region: CASSLQGSSYNEQFF. DNA of the CDR3: TGCGCCAGCAGCTTACAGGGAAGCTCCTACAATGAGCAGTTCTTC.

The rearrangement uses TRBV6-2 or TRBV6-3 and TRBJ2-7; TRBD1 matches at 9 bases. V lost 6 bases and J lost 1; bases outside the gene matches: 4. In germline, CDR1 is MNHEY, CDR2 SVGEGT. The CDR3 is 14 amino acids. The CDR3 reads CASSLGQGSYEQYF. CDR3 sequence (DNA): TGTGCCAGCAGCCTCGGACAGGGGTCCTACGAGCAGTACTTC.

This clone was observed a handful of times. The chain carries TRBV19 and TRBJ1-4; 7 nucleotides agree with TRBD1. This CDR3 is built from 15 residues. CDR1 and CDR2 (germline): LNHDA, SQIVND (reference sequence). The J segment lost 7 bases and the V segment lost 5 bases, leaving 10 bases of the junction unmatched. The CDR3 here is CASSRAGGNGEKLFF. The CDR3 nucleotides are TGTGCCAGTAGTCGCGCAGGGGGGAACGGTGAAAAACTGTTTTTT.

The J gene is TRBJ1-3, the V gene TRBV6-5, with TRBD1 matching over 9 bases. This CDR3 has 14 amino acids. The V segment lost 7 bases and the J segment 3 bases; nucleotides outside the gene matches: 4. The germline V gene encodes CDR1 MNHEY and CDR2 SVGAGI. This CDR3 reads CASKVDRGGNTIYF. The CDR3 bases are TGTGCCAGCAAGGTGGACAGGGGTGGAAACACCATATATTTT.

The chain couples TRBV12-3 or TRBV12-4 to TRBJ1-5; 7 nucleotides align to TRBD1. This CDR3 has 12 residues. The V gene end was trimmed by 7 bases and the J gene end by 12 bases; junction bases not matched to a gene: 9. CDR3 nucleotides: TGTGCCAGCACCCGGGACAGACAGGTCCAGCATTTT. It is translated as CASTRDRQVQHF.

This rearrangement joins TRBV7-3 to TRBJ1-1, with D possibly TRBD1 on 6 matching bases. The V and J ends lost 3 bases and 2 bases respectively, with 10 bases between them. CDR1 SGHTA and CDR2 FQGTGA come from the germline V gene. The CDR3 extends over 14 amino acids. The CDR3 reads CASSLGAGNTEAFF. In DNA form, the CDR3 reads TGTGCCAGCAGCTTGGGGGCAGGCAACACTGAAGCTTTCTTT. The full variable domain, in which reference TRBV7-3 and TRBJ1-1 provide the parts outside the CDR3, is GAGVSQTPSNKVTEKGKYVELRCDPISGHTALYWYRQSLGQGPEFLIYFQGTGAADDSGLPNDRFFAVRPEGSVSTLKIQRTERGDSAVYLCASSLGAGNTEAFFGQGTRLTVV.

The chain combines TRBV6-5 with TRBJ1-4; a possible D gene is TRBD1 (5 bases). CDR1 and CDR2 from the germline V gene are MNHEY and SVGAGI. V shed 6 bases and J shed 3 bases, with 8 bases lying between them. This CDR3 is 13 amino acids long. The CDR3 sequence: CASSQGPNEKLFF. The DNA for the CDR3 is TGTGCCAGCAGCCAGGGCCCTAATGAAAAACTGTTTTTT.

The chain employs TRBV9 and TRBJ2-1; 8 nucleotides align to TRBD1. The V gene end was trimmed by 3 bases and the J gene end by 10 bases; junction bases not matched to a gene: 9. This CDR3 has 14 amino acids. CDR1 is SGDLS, CDR2 YYNGEE, per germline. The CDR3 loop is CASSALSGGAEQFF. In nucleotides, the CDR3 is TGTGCCAGCAGCGCACTGTCAGGGGGCGCCGAGCAGTTCTTC.

The chain has TRBV5-6 and TRBJ1-1; the D is unclear. This CDR3 comprises 14 residues. Trimming removed 1 base at V and 7 bases at J, with 14 bases between. Germline CDR1 reads SGHDT; CDR2 reads YYEEEE. The CDR3 protein is CASSLLRSGVEAFF. CDR3 sequence (DNA): TGTGCCAGCAGCTTGTTGCGGTCCGGGGTTGAAGCTTTCTTT.

This clone was seen only a few times. The V and J genes are TRBV7-3 and TRBJ1-5, with 9 bases aligning to TRBD1. Germline CDR1 is SGHTA and CDR2 is FQGTGA. The junction had 8 bases not matched to a gene; V was cut back by 1 base and J by 7 bases. The CDR3 covers 16 residues. For the CDR3, the DNA is TGTGCCAGCAGCTTAATTAGGGGACAGGGTACCCAGCCCCAGCATTTT. Amino acid sequence: CASSLIRGQGTQPQHF. Together with reference TRBV7-3 and TRBJ1-5, the CDR3 gives the full variable domain: GAGVSQTPSNKVTEKGKYVELRCDPISGHTALYWYRQSLGQGPEFLIYFQGTGAADDSGLPNDRFFAVRPEGSVSTLKIQRTERGDSAVYLCASSLIRGQGTQPQHFGDGTRLSIL.